The 10 T cell receptor beta chains given below trace back to one sample, sequenced in a study of blood T cell repertoires in COVID-19 (dated by TCRdb to 2018 to 2021). Libraries were constructed by the immunoSEQ multiplex PCR assay. TCRdb carries this immuneACCESS record with in-frame sequences only. Its versions omit some clonotypes, under half of them owing to an unresolved V gene in the studies checked, with the rest unexplained. The sample table contains about 120,000 clones; only one count was recorded for around 86% of them. 30% of the sample lies in the top ten. Material for sequencing was peripheral blood. These receptors originate from a woman aged 70-85 years with acute or convalescent COVID-19.

The CDR3 here is CASRTDRSRENTGELFF. The DNA of the CDR3 is TGTGCCAGCAGAACCGACAGGTCAAGGGAGAACACCGGGGAGCTGTTTTTT. This chain uses TRBV28 with TRBJ2-2, with a weak D call TRBD1 (6 bases). CDR1 is MDHEN and CDR2 is SYDVKM in the germline V gene. The CDR3 length is 17 residues. With 6 bases removed from V and 1 base from J, the gap between germline ends came to 18 bases.

The rearrangement links TRBV28 to TRBJ1-1; D uncertain. There are 15 residues in the CDR3. Germline lookup yields CDR1 MDHEN and CDR2 SYDVKM. Trimming cost V 5 bases and J 0 bases, with 13 bases left between them. The CDR3 reads CASSPQSPMNTEAFF. The CDR3 region has the DNA TGTGCCAGCAGTCCCCAATCCCCTATGAACACTGAAGCTTTCTTT.

The chain links TRBV24-1 to TRBJ2-3, with TRBD2 as a possible D gene (6 bases). The V gene's germline CDR1 is KGHDR and CDR2 SFDVKD. This CDR3 is 14 amino acids long. The V end was cut by 3 bases, the J end by 2 bases, with 8 bases between. The CDR3 DNA reads TGTGCCACCAGTGATGGGGGGATCACAGATACGCAGTATTTT. It is translated as CATSDGGITDTQYF.

A single count supports this clone. J is TRBJ1-5 and V is TRBV6-1; D is ambiguous. CDR3 length: 14 residues. Germline V lookup: CDR1 MNHNS, CDR2 SASEGT. The V end was cut by 2 bases, the J end by 0 bases, with 5 bases between. The CDR3 is CASSESGSNQPQHF. The CDR3 DNA is TGTGCCAGCAGTGAATCGGGTAGCAATCAGCCCCAGCATTTT.

In this sample, this clone turned up a few times. V is TRBV3-1 (or the pseudogene TRBV3-2) and J is TRBJ1-1; 7 nucleotides align to TRBD1. The germline CDR1 and CDR2 sequences are LGHDT and YNNKEL (reference sequence). J lost 8 bases, V lost 5 bases, and 5 bases had no gene match. This CDR3 contains 12 residues. CDR3 region: CASSDRDLEAFF. CDR3 coding DNA: TGTGCCAGCAGCGACAGGGACCTCGAAGCTTTCTTT.

This chain connects TRBV29-1 to TRBJ1-1, with TRBD1 identical over 7 bases. V shed 7 bases and J 1 base; nucleotides not matched to a gene: 3. CDR1 is SQVTM and CDR2 is ANQGSEA in the germline V gene. The CDR3 contains 12 residues. This chain's CDR3 is CSERQGNTEAFF. The CDR3 DNA reads TGCAGCGAACGACAGGGGAACACTGAAGCTTTCTTT.

V and J are TRBV3-1 (or the pseudogene TRBV3-2) and TRBJ1-1; unclear D gene. The CDR3 contains 12 residues. The V and J ends lost 8 bases and 1 base respectively, with 8 bases between them. Per germline, CDR1 LGHDT and CDR2 YNNKEL (reference sequence). This CDR3 reads CASGRKNTEAFF. The CDR3 DNA follows: TGTGCCAGCGGCCGTAAGAACACTGAAGCTTTCTTT.

This clone was seen only once. The V call is TRBV24-1, the J call TRBJ2-7; 9 nucleotides align to TRBD1. The CDR3 spans 16 residues. V shed 3 bases and J 2 bases; nucleotides not matched to a gene: 7. Germline V CDR1 and CDR2: KGHDR, SFDVKD. This CDR3 reads CATSDEGQGRAYEQYF. As DNA, the CDR3 is TGTGCCACCAGTGATGAGGGACAGGGTCGGGCCTACGAGCAGTACTTC.

J is TRBJ1-3 and V is TRBV5-1; TRBD1 matches 7 bases. The CDR3 contains 14 residues. Germline loops: CDR1 SGHRS, CDR2 YFSETQ. The J segment lost 2 bases and the V segment lost 2 bases, leaving 1 base of the junction unmatched. CDR3 residues: CASSFTGAGNTIYF. CDR3 sequence (DNA): TGCGCCAGCAGCTTTACAGGGGCTGGAAACACCATATATTTT.

This sequence joins TRBV7-3 and TRBJ2-1; TRBD2 aligns across 14 bases. The length of the CDR3 is 19 residues. Losses at the gene ends were 5 bases for V and 0 bases for J; bases not matched to a gene: 9. Germline V gives CDR1 SGHTA, CDR2 FQGTGA. The CDR3 here is CASSPRTSGGPLSYNEQFF. The CDR3 DNA follows: TGTGCCAGCAGCCCTCGGACTAGCGGGGGGCCCCTCTCCTACAATGAGCAGTTCTTC. The variable domain in full, with the rest retrieved from reference TRBV7-3 and TRBJ2-1, is GAGVSQTPSNKVTEKGKYVELRCDPISGHTALYWYRQSLGQGPEFLIYFQGTGAADDSGLPNDRFFAVRPEGSVSTLKIQRTERGDSAVYLCASSPRTSGGPLSYNEQFFGPGTRLTVL.